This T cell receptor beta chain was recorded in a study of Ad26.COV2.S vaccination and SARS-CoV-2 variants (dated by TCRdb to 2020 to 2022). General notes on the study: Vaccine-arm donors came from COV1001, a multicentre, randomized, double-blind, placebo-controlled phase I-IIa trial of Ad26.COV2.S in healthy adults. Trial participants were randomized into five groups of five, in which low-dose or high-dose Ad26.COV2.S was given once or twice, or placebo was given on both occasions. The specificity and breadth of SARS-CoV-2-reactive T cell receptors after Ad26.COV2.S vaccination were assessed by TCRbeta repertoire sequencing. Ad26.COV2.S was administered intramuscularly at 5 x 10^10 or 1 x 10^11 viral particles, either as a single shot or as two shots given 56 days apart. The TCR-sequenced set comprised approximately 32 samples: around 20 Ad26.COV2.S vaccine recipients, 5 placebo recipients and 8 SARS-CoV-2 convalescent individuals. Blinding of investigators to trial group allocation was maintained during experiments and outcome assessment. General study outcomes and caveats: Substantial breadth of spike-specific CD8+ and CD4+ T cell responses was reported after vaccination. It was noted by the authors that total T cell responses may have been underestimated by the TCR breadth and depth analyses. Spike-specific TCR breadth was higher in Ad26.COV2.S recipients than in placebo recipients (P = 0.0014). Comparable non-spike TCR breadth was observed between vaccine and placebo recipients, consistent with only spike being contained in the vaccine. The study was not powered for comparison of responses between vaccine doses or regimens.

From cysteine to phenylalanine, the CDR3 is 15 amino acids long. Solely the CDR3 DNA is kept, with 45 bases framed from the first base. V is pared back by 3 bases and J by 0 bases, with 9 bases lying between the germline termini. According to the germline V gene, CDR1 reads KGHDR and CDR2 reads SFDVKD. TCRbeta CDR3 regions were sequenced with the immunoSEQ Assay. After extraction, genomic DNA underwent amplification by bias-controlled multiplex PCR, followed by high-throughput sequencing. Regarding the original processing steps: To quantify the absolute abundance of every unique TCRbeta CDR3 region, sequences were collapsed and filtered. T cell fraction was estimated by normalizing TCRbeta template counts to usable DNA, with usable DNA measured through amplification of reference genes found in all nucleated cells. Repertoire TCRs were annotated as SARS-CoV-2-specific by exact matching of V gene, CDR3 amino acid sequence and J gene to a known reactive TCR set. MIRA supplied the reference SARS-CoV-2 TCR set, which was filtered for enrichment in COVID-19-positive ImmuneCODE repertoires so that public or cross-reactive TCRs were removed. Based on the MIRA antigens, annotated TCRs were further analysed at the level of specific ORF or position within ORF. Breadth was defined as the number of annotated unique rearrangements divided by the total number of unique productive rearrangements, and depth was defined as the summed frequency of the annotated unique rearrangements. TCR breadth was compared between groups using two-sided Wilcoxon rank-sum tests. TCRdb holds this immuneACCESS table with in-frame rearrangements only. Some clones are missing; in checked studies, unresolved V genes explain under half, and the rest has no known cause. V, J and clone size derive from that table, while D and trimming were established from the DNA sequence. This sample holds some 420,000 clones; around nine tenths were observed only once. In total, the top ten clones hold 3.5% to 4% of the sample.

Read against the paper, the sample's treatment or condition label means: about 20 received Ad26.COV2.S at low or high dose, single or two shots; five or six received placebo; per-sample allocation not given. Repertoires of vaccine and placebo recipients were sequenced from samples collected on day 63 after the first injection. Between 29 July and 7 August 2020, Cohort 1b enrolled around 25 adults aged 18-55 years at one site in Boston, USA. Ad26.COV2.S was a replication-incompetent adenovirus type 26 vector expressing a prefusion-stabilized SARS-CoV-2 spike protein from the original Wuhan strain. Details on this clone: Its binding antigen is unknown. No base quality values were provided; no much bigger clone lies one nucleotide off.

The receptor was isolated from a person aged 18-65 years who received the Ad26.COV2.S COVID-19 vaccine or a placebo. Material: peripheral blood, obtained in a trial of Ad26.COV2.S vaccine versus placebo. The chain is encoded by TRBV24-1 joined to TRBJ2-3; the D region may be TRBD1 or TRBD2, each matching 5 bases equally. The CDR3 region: CATSDPGLSTDTQYF. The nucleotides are TGTGCCACCAGTGATCCGGGGCTGAGCACAGATACGCAGTATTTT.